These T cell receptor beta chains were read from a single sample in a study of blood T cell repertoires in COVID-19. TCRdb keeps only in-frame clones here, not all; method: immunoSEQ multiplex PCR. The data hold 130,000 to 150,000 clones, with roughly four fifths observed a single time. Sequencing was done on a sample of PBMCs or T cells enriched from blood (not recorded which). The receptors come from a man in his fifties or sixties who had recovered from COVID-19. CDR3s include the opening cysteine and the closing phenylalanine or tryptophan. Fields, in order: V gene, D gene, J gene, clone size, CDR3 DNA, CDR3 protein. The D gene is left open where the match is weak. Size is stated for part of the rows, as once, few or many counts, or as a class when the clone is expanded.

>TRBV3-1/TRBV3-2|NA|TRBJ1-3|NA
TGTGCCAGCAGCCTCAGCAGGTCTGGAAACACCATATATTTT
CASSLSRSGNTIYF
>TRBV9|NA|TRBJ1-5|NA
TGTGCCAGCAGCGTGCGAACGGGGGATGGCAATCAGCCCCAGCATTTT
CASSVRTGDGNQPQHF
>TRBV9|TRBD1|TRBJ2-4|once
TGTGCCAGCAGCTCCACCCGGGACAGTAAAAACATTCAGTACTTC
CASSSTRDSKNIQYF
>TRBV3-1/TRBV3-2|NA|TRBJ1-5|NA
TGTGCCAGCAGCCAAGGGACATGGGCACAGCCCCAGCATTTT
CASSQGTWAQPQHF
>TRBV4-3|TRBD1|TRBJ2-7|NA
TGCGCCAGCAGCCCCTGGGGCGGACAGGGGGCGGGCGAGCAGTACTTC
CASSPWGGQGAGEQYF
>TRBV5-1|NA|TRBJ1-6|few
TGCGCCAGCAGCTTGGGTGGGGAGAAGTCACCCCTCCACTTT
CASSLGGEKSPLHF
>TRBV5-1|TRBD1|TRBJ2-1|NA
TGCGCCAGCAGCTTGGGGACAGGGGGCCTACTATACTACAATGAGCAGTTCTTC
CASSLGTGGLLYYNEQFF
>TRBV6-5|TRBD1|TRBJ2-6|NA
TGTGCCAGCAGTCGGGACAGGCTAACAGTCCTGACTTTC
CASSRDRLTVLTF
>TRBV13|NA|TRBJ1-1|NA
TGTGCCAGCAGGGTCGGGGGGGCGAACACTGAAGCTTTCTTT
CASRVGGANTEAFF
>TRBV12-3/TRBV12-4|NA|TRBJ1-2|NA
TGTGCCAGCAGGGCAGGGTATGGCTACACCTTC
CASRAGYGYTF
>TRBV19|TRBD2|TRBJ2-3|NA
TGTGCCAGTACTACCCTTGCGGGGGTCGGGACAGATACGCAGTATTTT
CASTTLAGVGTDTQYF
>TRBV30|TRBD1|TRBJ2-5|NA
TGTGCCTGGAGTATGCGACAGGGGTATCGAGAGACCCAGTACTTC
CAWSMRQGYRETQYF
>TRBV24-1|TRBD1|TRBJ1-3|NA
TGTGCCACCAGTGATCACAGGGGTTCTGGAAACACCATATATTTT
CATSDHRGSGNTIYF
>TRBV5-6|NA|TRBJ2-7|NA
TGTGCCAGCAGCTTTAATCCGGGACTCCACGAGCAGTACTTC
CASSFNPGLHEQYF
>TRBV23-1|TRBD2|TRBJ2-3|few
TGCGCCAGCAGTCAATCGTTGACTAGCGATCAGACAGATACGCAGTATTTT
CASSQSLTSDQTDTQYF
>TRBV30|NA|TRBJ2-1|few
TGTGCCTGGACAGAATACAATGAGCAGTTCTTC
CAWTEYNEQFF
>TRBV3-1/TRBV3-2|NA|TRBJ2-1|NA
TGTGCCAGCAGCCAAGACGGGGGGCCTTACAATGAGCAGTTCTTC
CASSQDGGPYNEQFF
>TRBV30|TRBD1|TRBJ1-4|NA
TGTGCCTGGAGTGGGGACAGGGGAAGCGAAAAACTGTTTTTT
CAWSGDRGSEKLFF
>TRBV30|TRBD1|TRBJ1-5|NA
TGTGCCTGGACAACCGGACAGGACAATCAGCCCCAGCATTTT
CAWTTGQDNQPQHF
>TRBV14|NA|TRBJ1-1|NA
TGTGCCAGCAGCCCGGCGACAGGAAAAAACACTGAAGCTTTCTTT
CASSPATGKNTEAFF
>TRBV28|TRBD1|TRBJ2-3|NA
TGTGCCAGCAAGGACAGGGTCACAGATACGCAGTATTTT
CASKDRVTDTQYF
>TRBV28|TRBD1|TRBJ2-2|NA
TGTGCCAGCAGTCTGGGACAGTTCACCGGGGAGCTGTTTTTT
CASSLGQFTGELFF
>TRBV5-4|NA|TRBJ2-1|NA
TGTGCCAGCAGCATGAGGGGAGGTGGCTACAATGAGCAGTTCTTC
CASSMRGGGYNEQFF
>TRBV11-2|NA|TRBJ1-1|NA
TGTGCCAGCTCCACCCAGGGGAGCACTGAAGCTTTCTTT
CASSTQGSTEAFF
>TRBV7-2|TRBD1|TRBJ1-2|NA
TGTGCCAGCAGCTCGGGACAGCTTGGCTACACCTTC
CASSSGQLGYTF
>TRBV6-4|TRBD2|TRBJ2-7|NA
TGTGCCAGCAGTCCTCTCACTAGCGCGAAACCCTACGAGCAGTACTTC
CASSPLTSAKPYEQYF
>TRBV7-2|TRBD1|TRBJ1-1|NA
TGTGCCAGCAGCTTAGGGGTCTTCGGACAGGGGAACACTGAAGCTTTCTTT
CASSLGVFGQGNTEAFF
>TRBV24-1|NA|TRBJ2-2|NA
TGTGCCACCGCCCGGGGACAGAACACCGGGGAGCTGTTTTTT
CATARGQNTGELFF
>TRBV28|NA|TRBJ2-7|NA
TGTGCCTCATTAACCCGGGGGGAGCAGTACTTC
CASLTRGEQYF
>TRBV27|TRBD1|TRBJ2-7|NA
TGTGCCAGCAAAATTATCCGGGACAGCTCCTACGAGCAGTACTTC
CASKIIRDSSYEQYF
>TRBV21-1|NA|TRBJ2-1|NA
TGTGCCAGCAGCAAATTCAGGGATATATACAATGAGCAGTTCTTC
CASSKFRDIYNEQFF
>TRBV18|NA|TRBJ2-7|NA
TGTGCCAGCTCACCACCCGGGGCCTACGAGCAGTACTTC
CASSPPGAYEQYF
>TRBV2|NA|TRBJ1-1|few
TGTGCCGGAGCACGGGGAAGAGAGGGAGCTTTCTTT
CAGARGREGAFF
>TRBV19|TRBD1|TRBJ2-7|NA
TGTGCCAGTAGTATCCGGGACAGGGACTCCTACGAGCAGTACTTC
CASSIRDRDSYEQYF
>TRBV6-5|NA|TRBJ2-3|NA
TGTGCCAGCAGTTATGAGGGAGTAGCGTTGGATACGCAGTATTTT
CASSYEGVALDTQYF
>TRBV30|NA|TRBJ1-5|NA
TGTGCCTGGACTTCAGGGGTCAATCAGCCCCAGCATTTT
CAWTSGVNQPQHF